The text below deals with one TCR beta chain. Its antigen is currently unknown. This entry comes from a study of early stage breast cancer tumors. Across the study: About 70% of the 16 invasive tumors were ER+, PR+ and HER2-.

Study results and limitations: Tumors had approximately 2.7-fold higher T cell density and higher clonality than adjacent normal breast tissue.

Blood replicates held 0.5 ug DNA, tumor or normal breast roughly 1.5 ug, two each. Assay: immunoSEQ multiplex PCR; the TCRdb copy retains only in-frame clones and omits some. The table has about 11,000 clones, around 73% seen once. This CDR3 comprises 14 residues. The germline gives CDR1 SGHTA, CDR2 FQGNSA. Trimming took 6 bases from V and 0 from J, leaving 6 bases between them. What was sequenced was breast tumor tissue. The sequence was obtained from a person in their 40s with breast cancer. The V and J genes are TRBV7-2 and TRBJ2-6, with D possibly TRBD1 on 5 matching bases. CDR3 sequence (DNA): TGTGCCAGCAGGGACAACTCTGGGGCCAACGTCCTGACTTTC. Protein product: CASRDNSGANVLTF.